Following are 28 T cell receptor beta chains from one sample sequenced in a study of blood T cells in healthy people across ages. A second roughly 6 to 11 cycle PCR used barcoded and J-beta primers. TCRdb analysed the 5' RACE reads with MiXCR anew, one entry per CDR3 protein. The sample yields fewer than 1.5 million distinct CDR3 sequences, around 42% seen once. The sequencing sample was made of blood. These TCRs come from a woman aged 18-35 years in good health.

CDR3 amino acids: CSGGLSTDTQYF. The CDR3 DNA reads TGCAGTGGTGGGTTATCAACAGATACGCAGTATTTT. The chain carries TRBV20-1 and TRBJ2-3; D is uncertain. Trimming pared 7 bases from V and 3 bases from J, leaving 11 bases between. The CDR3 has 12 amino acids. Germline V CDR1 and CDR2: DFQATT, SNEGSKA (reference sequence).

The rearrangement links TRBV12-3 or TRBV12-4 to TRBJ2-7; maybe TRBD2 (5 bases). The J call could be wrong; TRBJ2-5 is a better fit for the DNA end. The CDR3 loop spans 12 amino acids. CDR3 region: CASSKDCQTQYF. DNA for the CDR3: TGTGCCAGCAGTAAGGACTGTCAGACCCAGTACTTC.

This clonotype turned up a few times. The CDR3 spells CSAPRTSGLEQFF. CDR3 nucleotides: TGCAGTGCTCCCCGGACTTCCGGTCTTGAGCAGTTCTTC. This sequence joins TRBV20-1 and TRBJ2-1; weak D call: TRBD2 (5 bases). V lost 5 bases to trimming and J lost 9 bases, with 17 bases between them. In germline, CDR1 is DFQATT, CDR2 SNEGSKA (reference sequence). The CDR3 covers 13 residues.

The chain employs TRBV11-2 and TRBJ2-7; possibly TRBD1 or TRBD2 for D (5 bases each). Germline lookup yields CDR1 SGHAT and CDR2 FQNNGV. The CDR3 runs 14 residues. V shed 4 bases and J shed 4 bases, with 14 bases lying between them. Here the CDR3 reads CASSWGRGDYEQYF. CDR3 nucleotides: TGTGCCAGCAGCTGGGGACGGGGTGATTACGAGCAGTACTTC.

The chain has TRBV9 and TRBJ2-1; D is perhaps TRBD2 (5 bases). CDR1 and CDR2 from the germline V gene are SGDLS and YYNGEE. The CDR3 is 16 residues long. The V and J ends lost 10 bases and 4 bases respectively, with 24 bases between them. The CDR3 reads CARSPRPSSSYNEQFF. CDR3 DNA sequence: TGTGCCCGCTCTCCCCGTCCGTCTAGCTCATACAATGAGCAGTTCTTC.

The chain combines TRBV5-6 with TRBJ2-1; TRBD2 aligns across 8 bases. Germline CDR1 reads SGHDT; CDR2 reads YYEEEE. V shed 4 bases, J shed 2 bases, and the junction held 20 bases outside the gene matches. The CDR3 runs 20 residues. This chain's CDR3 is CASSHSPTRINSGTYNEQFF. CDR3 bases: TGTGCCAGCAGCCATTCTCCTACACGAATAAATAGCGGGACCTACAATGAGCAGTTCTTC.

DNA for the CDR3: TGTGCCAGCAGCTCGGACAGGGGTCCTGACTACACCTTC. This sequence encodes CASSSDRGPDYTF. V and J are TRBV11-2 and TRBJ1-2, with 9 bases matching TRBD1. Germline lookup yields CDR1 SGHAT and CDR2 FQNNGV. The CDR3 has 13 residues. Trimming took 4 bases from V and 10 from J; bases not matched to a gene: 7.

The chain has TRBV3-1 and TRBJ1-5; no reliable D call. The V and J ends lost 1 base and 12 bases respectively, with 13 bases between them. Germline CDR1 reads LGHDT; CDR2 reads YNNKEL (reference sequence). The CDR3 contains 13 residues. CDR3 residues: CASSQAGGGDQHF. The DNA of the CDR3 is TGTGCCAGCAGCCAAGCGGGAGGTGGGGACCAGCATTTT.

V gene TRBV12-3 or TRBV12-4 combines with J gene TRBJ2-7; D remains ambiguous. The CDR3 has 12 amino acids. With 7 bases removed from V and 7 bases from J, the gap between germline ends came to 14 bases. DNA of the CDR3: TGTGCCAGCAAAGGCCCAGACAATGAGCAGTACTTC. This encodes CASKGPDNEQYF.

This clonotype was seen only once. The CDR3 sequence is CASSDLGGGSGELFF. The CDR3 coding sequence is TGTGCCAGCAGCGATCTCGGTGGCGGGAGCGGGGAGCTGTTTTTT. J is TRBJ2-2 and V is TRBV9; 7 bases agree with TRBD2. The CDR3 sequence is 15 residues long. Germline loops: CDR1 SGDLS, CDR2 YYNGEE. V shed 3 bases, J shed 7 bases, and the junction held 9 bases outside the gene matches.

This clonotype was observed a few times. The chain has TRBV28 and TRBJ1-6; 7 bases are a match to TRBD1. This CDR3 comprises 18 residues. Trimming at V came to 2 bases and at J to 1 base, leaving 8 bases not matched to a gene. Germline assignment: CDR1 MDHEN and CDR2 SYDVKM. CDR3 amino acids: CASSLDRVRGSYNSPLHF. CDR3 in DNA: TGTGCCAGCAGTTTAGACAGGGTCCGCGGTTCCTATAATTCACCCCTCCACTTT.

The V call is TRBV27, the J call TRBJ2-3, with 9 bases aligning to TRBD2. The ends lost 5 bases at V and 4 bases at J; junction bases unmatched: 7. The germline V gene encodes CDR1 MNHEY and CDR2 SMNVEV (reference sequence). The CDR3 runs 15 residues. CDR3 bases: TGTGCCAGCAGTGCCCCTTGCGGGAGGGCAGATACGCAGTATTTT. Its translation: CASSAPCGRADTQYF.

This clonotype was found a few times. The chain carries TRBV2 and TRBJ2-1, with D possibly matching TRBD1 (6 bases). Judging by the DNA end, TRBJ2-7 fits better; the J call may be wrong. Germline V gene lookup returns CDR1 SNHLY and CDR2 FYNNEI. The length of the CDR3 is 15 residues. The CDR3 bases are TGTGCCAGCAGTAAACAGGGTTTCGGCTACAATGAGCAGTACTTC. This translates into CASSKQGFGYNEQYF.

This clonotype was found a few times. The chain has TRBV6-1 and TRBJ1-2; TRBD1 might be the D (5 bases). The germline V gene encodes CDR1 MNHNS and CDR2 SASEGT. V lost 7 bases and J 3 bases, leaving 12 bases between the germline ends. This CDR3 region has 13 residues. Here the CDR3 DNA reads TGTGCCAGCAACAACGGGACCTACTATGGCTACACCTTC. This translates into CASNNGTYYGYTF.

This clonotype has at least ten counts. This rearrangement joins TRBV27 to TRBJ2-4, with D perhaps given as TRBD1 or TRBD2 (6 bases each). The ends were cut back, 2 bases at V and 2 bases at J, with 10 bases in the middle. CDR3 length: 15 amino acids. Germline V gene sequence: CDR1 MNHEY, CDR2 SMNVEV (reference sequence). CDR3 amino acids: CASSLGGPSKNIQYF. The DNA of the CDR3 is TGTGCCAGCAGTTTAGGGGGGCCGTCCAAAAACATTCAGTACTTC.

The CDR3 here is CAISERGQMAKNIQYF. The CDR3 nucleotides are TGTGCCATCAGTGAAAGGGGTCAAATGGCCAAAAACATTCAGTACTTC. The chain couples TRBV10-3 to TRBJ2-4; D perhaps matches TRBD1 (5 bases). V dropped 3 bases and J dropped 1 base, with 13 bases sitting between them. Germline V gene lookup returns CDR1 ENHRY and CDR2 SYGVKD. This CDR3 has 16 residues.

This chain connects TRBV20-1 to TRBJ2-1; weak D call: TRBD1 (6 bases). CDR3 length: 13 residues. CDR1 and CDR2 (germline): DFQATT, SNEGSKA (reference sequence). The V end was cut by 0 bases, the J end by 8 bases, with 11 bases between. The CDR3 loop is CSARDTGNDEQFF. CDR3 in DNA: TGCAGTGCTAGAGATACAGGGAACGATGAGCAGTTCTTC.

This chain joins TRBV21-1 and TRBJ2-7. TRBV21-1 is shown as a pseudogene. The CDR3 runs to 13 residues. Here the CDR3 DNA reads TGTGCCAGCAGCTACCTGGCAGGTTACGAGCAGTACTTC. It specifies CASSYLAGYEQYF.

The chain has TRBV24-1 and TRBJ2-3; 9 nucleotides align to TRBD1. This CDR3 contains 17 residues. V lost 6 bases to trimming and J lost 4 bases; unmatched junction nucleotides: 13. Looked up from germline, CDR1 is KGHDR and CDR2 is SFDVKD. CDR3 loop: CATSPNRGQPLSDTQYF. For the CDR3, the DNA is TGTGCCACCAGTCCGAACAGGGGGCAACCTCTGTCAGATACGCAGTATTTT.

The J gene is TRBJ2-2, the V gene TRBV11-1, with 7 bases aligning to TRBD1. CDR1 and CDR2 from the germline V gene are SGHAT and FQDESV (reference sequence). The CDR3 has 19 residues. The junction had 12 bases not matched to a gene; V was cut back by 1 base and J by 1 base. In DNA form, the CDR3 reads TGTGCCAGCAGCTTAGGGTATTTGGTAGGACAGGTGAACACCGGGGAGCTGTTTTTT. It yields the protein CASSLGYLVGQVNTGELFF.

Ten or more counts support this clonotype. The germline gene is not matched at one end of the junction; a read error may be the cause. The chain has TRBV3-1 and TRBJ1-2; D remains unclear. Germline loops: CDR1 LGHDT, CDR2 YNNKEL (reference sequence). This CDR3 has 14 residues. The CDR3 sequence: CASSQGSANYGYTF. The CDR3 DNA reads as TGCGCCAGCAGCCAAGGGTCAGCAAACTATGGCTACACCTTC.

The chain has TRBV7-9 and TRBJ1-2; 9 bases agree with TRBD1. This CDR3 contains 14 residues. The J segment lost 0 bases and the V segment lost 7 bases, leaving 3 bases of the junction unmatched. CDR1 and CDR2 from the germline V gene are SEHNR and FQNEAQ (reference sequence). The CDR3 here is CASTHRGPNYGYTF. The CDR3 DNA follows: TGTGCCAGCACACACAGGGGGCCTAACTATGGCTACACCTTC.

The gene calls are TRBV20-1 and TRBJ2-2; no reliable D call. The V end lost 0 bases, the J end lost 3 bases, and 5 bases lay between the germline ends. Per the germline V gene, CDR1 is DFQATT and CDR2 is SNEGSKA (reference sequence). The CDR3 sequence is 13 residues long. The CDR3: CSARDGDTGELFF. The CDR3 DNA is TGCAGTGCTAGAGATGGGGACACCGGGGAGCTGTTTTTT.

The chain combines TRBV14 with TRBJ1-1; unclear D gene. Germline V gene sequence: CDR1 SGHDN, CDR2 FVKESK. The V gene lost 4 bases and the J gene lost 6 bases, with 12 bases spanning the gap. CDR3 length: 13 residues. The CDR3 coding sequence is TGTGCCAGCAGCCCCGGCTTAAGGGCTGAAGCTTTCTTT. This encodes CASSPGLRAEAFF.

The chain uses TRBV12-3 or TRBV12-4 and TRBJ2-5; a weak D match, TRBD1 (6 bases). The CDR3 length is 13 residues. With 5 bases removed from V and 4 bases from J, the gap between germline ends came to 11 bases. The CDR3 DNA sequence: TGTGCCAGCAGTCCGGGCAGGGGAGAGACCCAGTACTTC. This gives the protein CASSPGRGETQYF.

This chain joins TRBV29-1 and TRBJ2-1; TRBD1 aligns across 7 bases. The germline gives CDR1 SQVTM, CDR2 ANQGSEA. V shed 5 bases, J shed 4 bases, and the junction held 5 bases outside the gene matches. This CDR3 has 13 residues. CDR3 sequence (DNA): TGCAGCGTTTCGTCAGGGGGATACAATGAGCAGTTCTTC. Its protein is CSVSSGGYNEQFF.

The chain has TRBV6-1 and TRBJ2-1, with D unclear. Germline CDR1 MNHNS, CDR2 SASEGT. CDR3 size: 12 residues. The V end lost 0 bases, the J end lost 8 bases, and 5 bases lay between the germline ends. This chain's CDR3 is CASSEAPYEQFF. The DNA for the CDR3 is TGTGCCAGCAGTGAAGCTCCGTATGAGCAGTTCTTC.

The chain carries TRBV3-1 and TRBJ1-5; 7 bases align to TRBD1. V dropped 4 bases and J dropped 7; count of bases not matched to a gene: 4. The CDR3 consists of 13 residues. The germline V gene encodes CDR1 LGHDT and CDR2 YNNKEL (reference sequence). CDR3 sequence reads: CASSPRGAQPQHF. CDR3 DNA: TGTGCCAGCAGCCCCAGGGGGGCGCAGCCCCAGCATTTT.